Following are 29 T cell receptor beta chains from one sample sequenced in a study of shared clonotypes between healthy human individuals. Libraries were prepared by immunoSEQ multiplex PCR; TCRdb keeps only in-frame clonotypes and omits some of them. The sample carries millions of clones, around nine tenths recorded once. Sequenced material: naive CD4+ T cells sorted from blood. Sample subset: CD45RA+ positively selected. These receptors all stem from a man between 18 and 29 years old in good health.

For this clone: A read error may produce the germline difference seen at one junction end. In DNA form, the CDR3 reads TGCAGTGCTCTGGGGGCTAGCCGGGGGATCTTC. Translating it yields CSALGASRGIF. The V gene is TRBV20-1, the J gene TRBJ2-1, with D perhaps assigned TRBD1 or TRBD2 (6 bases each). From germline, CDR1 is DFQATT and CDR2 SNEGSKA (reference sequence). The CDR3 is 11 residues long.

The rearrangement links TRBV29-1 to TRBJ2-3; 9 bases are shared with TRBD2. The germline CDR1 and CDR2 sequences are SQVTM and ANQGSEA. This CDR3 spans 16 amino acids. The J segment lost 7 bases and the V segment lost 4 bases, leaving 15 bases of the junction unmatched. DNA of the CDR3: TGCAGCGTTGCTCCCCCGGCGGGAGGGCTGGTAAATACGCAGTATTTT. It specifies CSVAPPAGGLVNTQYF.

The chain uses TRBV6-1 and TRBJ1-5; D gene ambiguous. V lost 6 bases to trimming and J lost 2 bases, with 14 bases between them. CDR1 MNHNS and CDR2 SASEGT come from the germline V gene. The CDR3 length is 15 residues. This chain's CDR3 is CASSPGSAGNQPQHF. As DNA, the CDR3 is TGTGCCAGCAGCCCTGGCTCCGCTGGCAATCAGCCCCAGCATTTT.

This chain connects TRBV5-4 to TRBJ2-3; 15 bases line up with TRBD2. Germline CDR1 is SGHNT and CDR2 is YYREEE (reference sequence). The CDR3 runs to 18 residues. V dropped 2 bases and J dropped 4; count of bases not matched to a gene: 8. DNA of the CDR3: TGTGCCAGCAGCTTAGGACTAGCGGGGGGGCCAGTCTCAGATACGCAGTATTTT. Its protein product is CASSLGLAGGPVSDTQYF.

The V call is TRBV11-2, the J call TRBJ1-1, with D maybe TRBD1 (5 bases). Trimming shortened V by 1 base and J by 8 bases, and 14 bases separated the two germline ends. The CDR3 is 14 residues long. Germline V gene data show CDR1 as SGHAT and CDR2 as FQNNGV. The CDR3 reads CASSLVGAGTEAFF. Written as DNA, the CDR3 is TGTGCCAGCAGCTTAGTCGGCGCAGGGACGGAAGCTTTCTTT.

About this clone: Additional DNA sequences in this sample encode the identical CDR3. The DNA of the CDR3 is TGTGCCAGCCGGGAGGGGAGCTCCTATAATTCACCCCTCCACTTT. Encoded protein: CASREGSSYNSPLHF. The V gene is TRBV6-6, the J gene TRBJ1-6; TRBD1 is a possible D gene (5 bases). The CDR3 runs to 15 residues. Germline lookup yields CDR1 MNHNY and CDR2 SVGAGI (reference sequence). V was shortened by 8 bases and J by 0 bases, with 11 bases between the two germline ends.

The chain is built from TRBV6-6 and TRBJ1-5, with TRBD1 identical over 9 bases. Trimming cost V 6 bases and J 3 bases; bases outside gene matches: 9. Germline CDR1 MNHNY, CDR2 SVGAGI (reference sequence). This CDR3 contains 16 residues. CDR3 nucleotide sequence: TGTGCCAGCAGAGACACCGGGACAGGGTACAATCAGCCCCAGCATTTT. Translating it yields CASRDTGTGYNQPQHF.

Details on this clone: The sample carries other DNA sequences with the same CDR3. In DNA form, the CDR3 reads TGTGCCATCAGTGAAGGGGGCCCCTACGAGCAGTACTTC. Translation: CAISEGGPYEQYF. The J gene is TRBJ2-7, the V gene TRBV10-3; 7 bases map to TRBD1. Trimming took 3 bases from V and 2 from J; bases not matched to a gene: 1. The CDR3 is made up of 13 amino acids. Germline CDR1 ENHRY, CDR2 SYGVKD.

This clone was counted at least ten times. The chain couples TRBV2 to TRBJ2-2, with 7 bases lining up with TRBD2. V trimming: 6 bases; J trimming: 3 bases; junction bases outside the gene matches: 10. The CDR3 sequence is 16 residues long. Germline V CDR1 and CDR2: SNHLY, FYNNEI. The DNA for the CDR3 is TGTGCCAGCAGCTCCCTGGGGGACTATTACACCGGGGAGCTGTTTTTT. It specifies CASSSLGDYYTGELFF.

The chain uses TRBV5-1 and TRBJ1-6, with 7 bases aligning to TRBD1. This CDR3 is 17 amino acids long. Unmatched junction bases numbered 13, after V lost 4 bases and J lost 6 bases. Germline assignment: CDR1 SGHRS and CDR2 YFSETQ. CDR3 in DNA: TGCGCCAGCAGCCCCTGGGGGCGGGACAGCGCTAATTCACCCCTCCACTTT. It yields the protein CASSPWGRDSANSPLHF.

This chain links TRBV2 with TRBJ2-3; D may match TRBD1 or TRBD2 (6 bases each). This CDR3 comprises 12 residues. Trimming cost V 11 bases and J 3 bases, with 12 bases left between them. The germline V gene has CDR1 SNHLY and CDR2 FYNNEI. The CDR3: CAGGDTTDTQYF. In DNA, the CDR3 is TGTGCCGGAGGGGACACAACAGATACGCAGTATTTT.

Regarding this clone: Different DNA sequences within this sample yield the same CDR3. This chain joins TRBV11-3 and TRBJ2-5; no clear D gene. Germline V CDR1 and CDR2: SGHNT, YENEEA. The CDR3 covers 12 residues. V lost 0 bases to trimming and J lost 5 bases, with 4 bases between them. This CDR3 reads CASSLDRETQYF. The CDR3 region has the DNA TGTGCCAGCAGCTTAGATCGGGAGACCCAGTACTTC.

The chain links TRBV7-2 to TRBJ2-7, with D possibly being TRBD1 (5 bases). This CDR3 spans 14 amino acids. CDR1 SGHTA and CDR2 FQGNSA come from the germline V gene. V was shortened by 5 bases and J by 6 bases, with 17 bases between the two germline ends. CDR3 DNA: TGTGCCAGCAGCCCAACTATCAGGGTAGGCGAGCAGTACTTC. Amino acids: CASSPTIRVGEQYF. Using reference TRBV7-2 and TRBJ2-7 for the parts outside the CDR3, the full variable domain is GAGVSQSPSNKVTEKGKDVELRCDPISGHTALYWYRQSLGQGLEFLIYFQGNSAPDKSGLPSDRFSAERTGGSVSTLTIQRTQQEDSAVYLCASSPTIRVGEQYFGPGTRLTVT.

V gene TRBV10-1 combines with J gene TRBJ1-4; 7 bases align to TRBD1. Germline CDR1 reads WNHNN; CDR2 reads SYGVQD (reference sequence). The CDR3 covers 13 residues. J was trimmed by 2 bases and V by 11 bases; bases with no gene match: 5. CDR3 DNA sequence: TGCGCCGGCGCGGGACAGACTAATGAAAAACTGTTTTTT. Protein sequence: CAGAGQTNEKLFF.

The chain combines TRBV6-5 with TRBJ1-2; a possible D gene is TRBD1 (5 bases). Trimming pared 11 bases from V and 3 bases from J, leaving 16 bases between. Germline CDR1 and CDR2: MNHEY and SVGAGI. The CDR3 covers 13 residues. DNA for the CDR3: TGTGCCCTTCAGGGCAGGGACTACTATGGCTACACCTTC. It yields the protein CALQGRDYYGYTF.

This clone came up once. The chain has TRBV7-2 and TRBJ2-5, with 10 bases lining up with TRBD2. The V segment lost 6 bases and the J segment 5 bases; nucleotides outside the gene matches: 15. The CDR3 spans 17 residues. Germline CDR1 reads SGHTA; CDR2 reads FQGNSA. The CDR3 region has the DNA TGTGCCAGCAGATTTTCGACTAGCGGGTTCCCCCGGGAGACCCAGTACTTC. Protein sequence: CASRFSTSGFPRETQYF.

The CDR3 region has the DNA TGTGCCAGTAGTGACCGGGCCACTGGGTTGCATTTT. Its translation: CASSDRATGLHF. The chain uses TRBV19 and TRBJ1-5; D is undetermined. Germline lookup yields CDR1 LNHDA and CDR2 SQIVND (reference sequence). Trimming pared 5 bases from V and 15 bases from J, leaving 17 bases between. The CDR3 length is 12 residues.

This sequence joins TRBV30 and TRBJ2-3; the match to TRBD2 covers 7 bases. Losses at the gene ends were 3 bases for V and 7 bases for J; bases not matched to a gene: 10. Germline CDR1 reads GTSNPN; CDR2 reads SVGIG (reference sequence). There are 14 residues in the CDR3. The CDR3 here is CAWSGGTTLNTQYF. CDR3 bases: TGTGCCTGGAGCGGTGGGACTACTCTAAATACGCAGTATTTT.

This clone was seen only once. V usage is TRBV28 and J usage is TRBJ2-1; D unclear. Germline values: CDR1 MDHEN, CDR2 SYDVKM. The V end was cut by 2 bases, the J end by 0 bases, with 8 bases between. The CDR3 has 15 residues. The CDR3 sequence is CASSLGQSSYNEQFF. CDR3 nucleotides: TGTGCCAGCAGTTTAGGTCAGAGCTCCTACAATGAGCAGTTCTTC.

The genes are TRBV6-5 and TRBJ2-5, with D perhaps given as TRBD1 or TRBD2 (5 bases each). Between the trimmed V and J ends, which lost 1 base and 5 bases, there was a span of 14 bases. CDR3 length equals 15 residues. In germline, CDR1 is MNHEY, CDR2 SVGAGI. In DNA form, the CDR3 reads TGTGCCAGCAGTTACTTAGGGGCTAGCTGGGAGACCCAGTACTTC. Translation gives CASSYLGASWETQYF.

To note about this clone: Additional DNA sequences in this sample encode the identical CDR3. This rearrangement joins TRBV28 to TRBJ1-4; D possibly corresponds to TRBD1 (5 bases). The CDR3 is made up of 15 amino acids. Germline V CDR1 and CDR2: MDHEN, SYDVKM. The V end lost 2 bases, the J end lost 0 bases, and 7 bases lay between the germline ends. As DNA, the CDR3 is TGTGCCAGCAGTTTACAAGGGGCAACTAATGAAAAACTGTTTTTT. It yields the protein CASSLQGATNEKLFF.

The V gene is TRBV6-5, the J gene TRBJ1-1; TRBD1 agrees at 8 bases. Germline assignment: CDR1 MNHEY and CDR2 SVGAGI. V lost 6 bases to trimming and J lost 0 bases; unmatched junction nucleotides: 6. The CDR3 loop spans 15 amino acids. The CDR3 DNA sequence: TGTGCCAGCAGGGGACAGGCGGTTATGAACACTGAAGCTTTCTTT. Protein sequence: CASRGQAVMNTEAFF.

Of note for this clone: The identical CDR3 is also encoded by other nucleotide sequences in the sample. The CDR3 nucleotides read TGTGCCACCAGCAGAGATTGGGGCGAGCAGTACTTC. This gives the protein CATSRDWGEQYF. The rearrangement uses TRBV15 and TRBJ2-7, with D unresolved. Germline CDR1 is LNHNV and CDR2 is YYDKDF (reference sequence). The CDR3 has 12 residues. Trimming left V 0 bases short and J 6 bases short, with 6 bases between.

V gene TRBV5-4 combines with J gene TRBJ2-2; TRBD1 matches at 9 bases. CDR1 is SGHNT and CDR2 is YYREEE in the germline V gene (reference sequence). V was clipped by 3 bases and J by 6 bases; unmatched bases: 12. The CDR3 totals 17 residues. CDR3 nucleotide sequence: TGTGCCAGCAGCTCCTCCAGCGGGACAGGGCCCCCCGGGGAGCTGTTTTTT. Translation gives CASSSSSGTGPPGELFF.

The CDR3 spells CASSLTSGAYNEQFF. CDR3 DNA sequence: TGTGCCAGCAGCCTGACTAGCGGGGCGTACAATGAGCAGTTCTTC. The chain is built from TRBV5-5 and TRBJ2-1, with 11 bases matching TRBD2. The germline gives CDR1 SGHKS, CDR2 YYEKEE (reference sequence). There are 15 residues in the CDR3. The junction had 4 bases not matched to a gene; V was cut back by 4 bases and J by 4 bases.

The genes are TRBV5-5 and TRBJ1-5; D remains ambiguous. Germline V CDR1 and CDR2: SGHKS, YYEKEE (reference sequence). The V and J ends lost 0 bases and 0 bases respectively, with 16 bases between them. The CDR3 length is 18 residues. CDR3 in DNA: TGTGCCAGCAGCTTGGGCCCGCGAGGAGCTTATAGCAATCAGCCCCAGCATTTT. This encodes CASSLGPRGAYSNQPQHF.

The sample holds one count of this clone. This sequence joins TRBV5-1 and TRBJ2-5; 11 positions match TRBD2. Matching the DNA end better, TRBJ2-7 makes the J call doubtful. The CDR3 totals 15 residues. The germline CDR1 and CDR2 sequences are SGHRS and YFSETQ. This chain's CDR3 is CASSLLASGGYEQYF. The CDR3 coding sequence is TGCGCCAGCAGCTTGCTGGCTAGCGGGGGGTACGAGCAGTACTTC.

As regards this clone: Different DNA sequences within this sample yield the same CDR3. The CDR3 coding sequence is TGTGCCAGCAGCGTAGGGACTAGCGGGGGTACAGATACGCAGTATTTT. Amino acid sequence: CASSVGTSGGTDTQYF. V gene TRBV9 combines with J gene TRBJ2-3; 13 nucleotides line up with TRBD2. Unmatched junction bases numbered 1, after V lost 0 bases and J lost 3 bases. CDR1 is SGDLS, CDR2 YYNGEE, per germline. CDR3 length equals 16 residues.

This clone was counted a single time. V gene TRBV6-6 combines with J gene TRBJ1-2, with TRBD1 matching over 7 bases. The ends lost 6 bases at V and 3 bases at J; junction bases unmatched: 10. This CDR3 comprises 15 residues. Per germline, CDR1 MNHNY and CDR2 SVGAGI (reference sequence). The CDR3 loop is CASRRQGGYDYGYTF. The CDR3 coding sequence is TGTGCCAGCAGACGGCAGGGGGGATATGACTATGGCTACACCTTC.